The source of this TCR beta chain is a study of vaccination effects on CD4 cells after COVID-19. This clone has only one observation. Its specificity is unknown. The study's findings and limits: Clones of infection and vaccine origin contracted markedly late after vaccination. Nearly all vaccine-induced clones in healthy recipients recognized only SARS-CoV-2. Convalescent patients in the study were few, and early post-infection timepoints were absent.

Using viral peptide pools, the ViraFEST assay grew out antigen-specific CD4+ T cells prior to sequencing. The culture ran for 10 days before CD4+ T cells were isolated. Vaccine recipients, nucleocapsid antibody negative, had no prior SARS-CoV-2 infection. In culture with 10 IU/ml IL-2 and around 10 ug/ml peptides, PBMC were grown at 1.5 million to 2.5 million per well. The V and J ends lost 3 bases and 4 bases respectively, with 7 bases between them. Germline V gives CDR1 MDHEN, CDR2 SYDVKM. The CDR3 is 12 residues long. Sequenced by immunoSEQ multiplex PCR; TCRdb stores in-frame clones only, minus some. The profile shows some 69,000 clones, around 77% of them singletons.

This material consisted of CD4+ T cells from PBMCs cultured with HCoV-NL63 spike peptides, taken before COVID-19 vaccination. The sequence was obtained from a human donor who received a COVID-19 vaccine. The chain couples TRBV28 to TRBJ2-7; D not resolved. CDR3 sequence: CASSFMGYEQYV. DNA of the CDR3: TGTGCCAGCAGTTTCATGGGTTACGAGCAGTACGTC.